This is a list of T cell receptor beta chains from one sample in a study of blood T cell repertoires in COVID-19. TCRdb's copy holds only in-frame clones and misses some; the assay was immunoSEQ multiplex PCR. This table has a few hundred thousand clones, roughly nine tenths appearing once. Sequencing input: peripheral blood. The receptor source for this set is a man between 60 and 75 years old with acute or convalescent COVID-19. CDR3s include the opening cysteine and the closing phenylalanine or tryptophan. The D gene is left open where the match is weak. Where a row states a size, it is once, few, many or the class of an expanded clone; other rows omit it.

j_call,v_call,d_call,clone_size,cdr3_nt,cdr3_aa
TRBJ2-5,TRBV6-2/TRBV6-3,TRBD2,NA,TGTGCCAGCAGTTCACTAGCGGGAATACCCAGGACCCAGTACTTC,CASSSLAGIPRTQYF
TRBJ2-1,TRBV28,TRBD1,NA,TGTGCCAGCAGTTTCTGGCAGGGGGATAGTAATGAGCAGTTCTTC,CASSFWQGDSNEQFF
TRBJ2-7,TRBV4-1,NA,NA,TGCGCCAGCAGCCAAGAGGTCAGCTCCTACGAGCAGTACTTC,CASSQEVSSYEQYF
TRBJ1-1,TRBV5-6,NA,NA,TGTGCCAGCAGCTTGGAGTCAGGGGTGAACACTGAAGCTTTCTTT,CASSLESGVNTEAFF
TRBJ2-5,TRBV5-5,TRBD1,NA,TGTGCCAGCAGATGGACAGGGGCCGCCCAAGAGACCCAGTACTTC,CASRWTGAAQETQYF
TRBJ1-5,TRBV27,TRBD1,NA,TGTGCCAGCAGTTTATCAGGGGGCGGGAATCAGCCCCAGCATTTT,CASSLSGGGNQPQHF
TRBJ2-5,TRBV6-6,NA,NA,TGTGCCAGCAGTTCCCGGCTAGAACTGGAGACCCAGTACTTC,CASSSRLELETQYF
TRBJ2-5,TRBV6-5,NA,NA,TGTGCCAGCAGCTTAGCGCTCCAAGAGACCCAGTACTTC,CASSLALQETQYF
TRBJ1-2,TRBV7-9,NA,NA,TGTGCCAGCAGCCCCGACAGTAACTATGGCTACACCTTC,CASSPDSNYGYTF
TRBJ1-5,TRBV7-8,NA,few,TGTGCCAGCAGCTCGAGAGGGGGACCCCAGCATTTT,CASSSRGGPQHF
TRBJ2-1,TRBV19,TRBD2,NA,TGTGCCAGTAGTATAATCAGAAGCGGGATCAAAGATGAGCAGTTCTTC,CASSIIRSGIKDEQFF
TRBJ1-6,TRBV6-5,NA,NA,TGTGCCAGCACTAGAAGCCCGGAGTCTGATTCACCCCTCCACTTT,CASTRSPESDSPLHF
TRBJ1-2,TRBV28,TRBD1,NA,TGTGCCAGCAGTTTGACAGGGTCATATGGCTACACCTTC,CASSLTGSYGYTF
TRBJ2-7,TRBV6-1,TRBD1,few,TGTGCCAGCAGTGAACAAGGGGGCCACGGATACTACGAGCAGTACTTC,CASSEQGGHGYYEQYF
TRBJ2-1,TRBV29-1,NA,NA,TGCAGTATACCGGGATCCATAGAGTTAGACGGGCAGTTCTTC,CSIPGSIELDGQFF
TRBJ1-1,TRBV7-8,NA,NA,TGTGCCAGCAGCTTACTCCCTTGGATCAGCGAGACGGGGATGAACACTGAAGCTTTCTTT,CASSLLPWISETGMNTEAFF